These 29 T cell receptor beta chains share one sample of origin, sequenced in a study of response to subunit inactivated influenza vaccine. MiXCR, applied by TCRdb to the RT-PCR reads, yields one record per CDR3 protein. The sample records about 570,000 distinct CDR3 sequences, 11% being singletons. Another study also made use of these data, one on T cells expressing NK-cell markers. That paper notes: What made the TCR beta cDNA was 5'RACE template switching with UMIs.

The sequencing here drew on PBMCs from blood, taken on the day of vaccination. The receptors derive from a man in his fifties or sixties who received an inactivated influenza vaccine.

The CDR3 DNA reads as TGTGCCAGTAGTAGACCCCGGGACAGGGGCAGCAATCAGCCCCAGCATTTT. This sequence encodes CASSRPRDRGSNQPQHF. The rearrangement uses TRBV19 and TRBJ1-5, with 10 bases that match TRBD1. V lost 4 bases, J lost 1 base, and 7 bases stayed unmatched. The CDR3 loop spans 17 amino acids. Germline lookup yields CDR1 LNHDA and CDR2 SQIVND (reference sequence). Supplemented by reference TRBV19 and TRBJ1-5, the full variable domain reads DGGITQSPKYLFRKEGQNVTLSCEQNLNHDAMYWYRQDPGQGLRLIYYSQIVNDFQKGDIAEGYSVSREKKESFPLTVTSAQKNPTAFYLCASSRPRDRGSNQPQHFGDGTRLSIL.

Concerning this clonotype itself: The junction departs from germline at one end; a sequencing error may be responsible. The chain uses TRBV4-3 and TRBJ1-4; 7 bases fit TRBD1. The CDR3 loop spans 16 amino acids. CDR1 is LGHNA and CDR2 is YSLEER in the germline V gene. The DNA for the CDR3 is TGCGCCAGCAGCCAAGATCGGGACAGCGCTAATGAAAAACTGTTCTTT. As protein: CASSQDRDSANEKLFF.

The rearrangement joins TRBV27 to TRBJ2-3; 11 positions agree with TRBD1. The CDR3 loop spans 16 amino acids. Germline CDR1 MNHEY, CDR2 SMNVEV (reference sequence). J lost 3 bases, V lost 4 bases, and 6 bases had no gene match. CDR3 amino acids: CASSSAGTGGTDTQYF. CDR3 nucleotides: TGTGCCAGCAGTTCAGCCGGGACAGGGGGAACAGATACGCAGTATTTT.

Here the CDR3 reads CATSDLTGGDYNEQFF. The CDR3 coding sequence is TGTGCCACCAGTGACCTGACAGGGGGCGACTACAATGAGCAGTTCTTC. The V and J genes are TRBV24-1 and TRBJ2-1; 10 nucleotides match TRBD1. After removal of 4 bases from V and 3 bases from J, the junction contained 5 bases not matched to a gene. The CDR3 spans 16 residues. Germline V gene sequence: CDR1 KGHDR, CDR2 SFDVKD.

This clonotype turned up a few times. The genes are TRBV20-1 and TRBJ2-7; D is undetermined. Germline V CDR1 and CDR2: DFQATT, SNEGSKA (reference sequence). Trimming pared 0 bases from V and 2 bases from J, leaving 11 bases between. CDR3 size: 14 residues. CDR3 region: CSARDPHRAYEQYF. CDR3 DNA: TGCAGTGCTAGAGATCCCCACCGTGCCTACGAGCAGTACTTC.

Ten or more counts support this clonotype. The V call is TRBV13, the J call TRBJ2-7; D not resolved. Germline CDR1 is PRHDT and CDR2 is FYEKMQ (reference sequence). Trimming stripped 2 bases from V and 2 bases from J, with 16 bases between. CDR3 length: 16 amino acids. CDR3 nucleotides: TGTGCCAGCAGCTTACCCAGGAAGGGTGAACCCTACGAGCAGTACTTC. Residues: CASSLPRKGEPYEQYF.

V gene TRBV5-1 combines with J gene TRBJ2-5, with D hard to call. The germline CDR1 and CDR2 sequences are SGHRS and YFSETQ. V was cut by 0 bases and J by 5 bases, with 11 bases left in between. This CDR3 has 14 residues. CDR3 in DNA: TGCGCCAGCAGCTTGGGGCGACCTCCCGAGACCCAGTACTTC. Translation: CASSLGRPPETQYF.

The chain couples TRBV28 to TRBJ2-7, with 7 bases lining up with TRBD1. CDR3 size: 14 residues. V shed 0 bases, J shed 3 bases, and the junction held 2 bases outside the gene matches. The V gene's germline CDR1 is MDHEN and CDR2 SYDVKM. CDR3 amino acids: CASSLWGQFYEQYF. As DNA, the CDR3 is TGTGCCAGCAGTTTATGGGGACAGTTCTACGAGCAGTACTTC.

The chain links TRBV5-1 to TRBJ1-6; the D gene is possibly TRBD1 (6 bases). The V end lost 3 bases, the J end lost 7 bases, and 14 bases lay between the germline ends. Germline loops: CDR1 SGHRS, CDR2 YFSETQ. This CDR3 contains 15 residues. The CDR3 DNA follows: TGCGCCAGCAGCTCCGAGACAGGTGGAAATTCACCCCTCCACTTT. This encodes CASSSETGGNSPLHF. The whole variable domain, remainder taken from reference TRBV5-1 and TRBJ1-6, is KAGVTQTPRYLIKTRGQQVTLSCSPISGHRSVSWYQQTPGQGLQFLFEYFSETQRNKGNFPGRFSGRQFSNSRSEMNVSTLELGDSALYLCASSSETGGNSPLHFGNGTRLTVT.

The gene calls are TRBV6-1 and TRBJ2-7, with TRBD2 as a possible D gene (6 bases). This CDR3 contains 14 residues. Germline assignment: CDR1 MNHNS and CDR2 SASEGT. Trimming removed 6 bases from V and 2 bases from J, with 14 bases in between. The CDR3 DNA follows: TGTGCCAGCAGCCCGGCTAGCGTCGCCTACGAGCAGTACTTC. It specifies CASSPASVAYEQYF.

This clonotype was found many times. The rearrangement uses TRBV11-2 and TRBJ2-1; unclear D gene. CDR3 size: 14 residues. The germline V and J ends were trimmed by 4 bases and 3 bases, with 10 bases remaining between them. Germline V lookup: CDR1 SGHAT, CDR2 FQNNGV. CDR3 nucleotide sequence: TGTGCCAGCAGCTCCGGTGTGAGCTACAATGAGCAGTTCTTC. Its translation: CASSSGVSYNEQFF. Complete variable domain (other parts from reference TRBV11-2 and TRBJ2-1): EAGVAQSPRYKIIEKRQSVAFWCNPISGHATLYWYQQILGQGPKLLIQFQNNGVVDDSQLPKDRFSAERLKGVDSTLKIQPAKLEDSAVYLCASSSGVSYNEQFFGPGTRLTVL.

The genes are TRBV20-1 and TRBJ2-2, with TRBD2 matching over 8 bases. Germline assignment: CDR1 DFQATT and CDR2 SNEGSKA (reference sequence). The V segment lost 5 bases and the J segment 5 bases; nucleotides outside the gene matches: 7. The length of the CDR3 is 14 residues. The CDR3 nucleotides are TGCAGTGCTGAGGGGCTAGCGGGTACCGGGGAGCTGTTTTTT. Amino acid sequence: CSAEGLAGTGELFF.

This chain joins TRBV12-3 or TRBV12-4 and TRBJ2-1; unclear D gene. Trimming took 5 bases from V and 10 from J, leaving 15 bases between them. The CDR3 runs 13 residues. The CDR3 protein is CASSRDGFYEQFF. The DNA for the CDR3 is TGTGCCAGCAGTCGCGATGGGTTTTACGAGCAGTTCTTC.

This clonotype was seen many times. V and J are TRBV11-2 and TRBJ2-3; 8 bases are shared with TRBD2. The CDR3 spans 19 residues. Germline CDR1 SGHAT, CDR2 FQNNGV. V gave up 3 bases and J gave up 0 bases; unmatched junction bases: 14. CDR3 DNA: TGTGCCAGCAGCTTGGGATACGGGAATAGCGGGATTAGCACAGATACGCAGTATTTT. Amino acid sequence: CASSLGYGNSGISTDTQYF.

This clonotype was seen ten or more times. The chain carries TRBV7-2 and TRBJ1-4, with TRBD1 identical over 9 bases. Trimming removed 4 bases from V and 10 bases from J; junction bases left unmatched: 10. The CDR3 loop spans 15 amino acids. CDR1 and CDR2 from the germline V gene are SGHTA and FQGNSA. Written as DNA, the CDR3 is TGTGCCAGCAGCTACACACAGGGGGCGCAGGGAAAACTGTTTTTT. Its protein product is CASSYTQGAQGKLFF.

The chain couples TRBV7-3 to TRBJ2-1, with D tentatively TRBD2 (6 bases). Germline V gene sequence: CDR1 SGHTA, CDR2 FQGTGA. CDR3 length equals 15 residues. V lost 4 bases and J lost 3, with 13 bases in between. The DNA for the CDR3 is TGTGCCAGCAGCTCGGGTTACGGGGGCTACAATGAGCAGTTCTTC. It is translated as CASSSGYGGYNEQFF. The full variable domain, its missing parts supplied by reference TRBV7-3 and TRBJ2-1, is GAGVSQTPSNKVTEKGKYVELRCDPISGHTALYWYRQSLGQGPEFLIYFQGTGAADDSGLPNDRFFAVRPEGSVSTLKIQRTERGDSAVYLCASSSGYGGYNEQFFGPGTRLTVL.

On this clonotype: A junction boundary mismatches the germline segment, possibly from a read error. V is TRBV12-3 or TRBV12-4 and J is TRBJ2-1; tentatively, D is TRBD1 (6 bases). CDR3 length: 15 residues. The CDR3 loop reads CASRKQGGSYNEQSF. CDR3 sequence (DNA): TGTGCCAGCAGAAAACAGGGTGGCTCCTACAATGAGCAGTCCTTC.

This clonotype turned up a few times. V gene TRBV29-1 combines with J gene TRBJ2-3, with 11 nucleotides matching TRBD2. The CDR3 totals 14 residues. Trimming at V came to 4 bases and at J to 3 bases, leaving 3 bases not matched to a gene. Germline V lookup: CDR1 SQVTM, CDR2 ANQGSEA. The CDR3 nucleotides are TGCAGCGTTGCGGGACTAGCGGTAACAGATACGCAGTATTTT. The encoded protein is CSVAGLAVTDTQYF.

The chain joins TRBV12-3 or TRBV12-4 to TRBJ1-2; 7 bases fit TRBD1. J was trimmed by 1 base and V by 3 bases; bases with no gene match: 5. The CDR3 covers 15 residues. The CDR3 DNA sequence: TGTGCCAGCAGTTTTGGGGACAGAGATAACTATGGCTACACCTTC. Its translation is CASSFGDRDNYGYTF.

This clonotype was observed a few times. The chain is built from TRBV4-3 and TRBJ2-7; D gene uncertain. Trimming pared 0 bases from V and 3 bases from J, leaving 6 bases between. In germline, CDR1 is LGHNA, CDR2 YSLEER. The CDR3 spans 13 residues. CDR3 DNA sequence: TGCGCCAGCAGCCAAGAGTCAGGCTACGAGCAGTACTTC. It translates to CASSQESGYEQYF.

This clonotype has more than one count but fewer than ten. The CDR3 reads CASLSGGRETQYF. CDR3 coding DNA: TGTGCCAGCCTATCAGGGGGTCGGGAGACCCAGTACTTC. This chain joins TRBV2 and TRBJ2-5; the match to TRBD1 covers 7 bases. The germline V gene encodes CDR1 SNHLY and CDR2 FYNNEI. The CDR3 is made up of 13 amino acids. V gave up 8 bases and J gave up 5 bases; unmatched junction bases: 8. Full variable domain (rest looked up from reference TRBV2 and TRBJ2-5): EPEVTQTPSHQVTQMGQEVILRCVPISNHLYFYWYRQILGQKVEFLVSFYNNEISEKSEIFDDQFSVERPDGSNFTLKIRSTKLEDSAMYFCASLSGGRETQYFGPGTRLLVL.

V is TRBV7-9 and J is TRBJ2-4; no reliable D call. Trimming cost V 5 bases and J 0 bases, with 11 bases left between them. The CDR3 covers 15 residues. Germline lookup yields CDR1 SEHNR and CDR2 FQNEAQ (reference sequence). In DNA form, the CDR3 reads TGTGCCAGCAGCCCTTACCCTTCAGCCAAAAACATTCAGTACTTC. Its protein is CASSPYPSAKNIQYF.

This clonotype has just a few counts. The rearrangement uses TRBV7-9 and TRBJ1-4, with unresolved D. The ends were cut back, 3 bases at V and 8 bases at J, with 10 bases in the middle. Looked up from germline, CDR1 is SEHNR and CDR2 is FQNEAQ (reference sequence). The CDR3 consists of 13 residues. CDR3 bases: TGTGCCAGCAGCTTGGGGTATCAGGAAAAACTGTTTTTT. As protein: CASSLGYQEKLFF.

The gene calls are TRBV15 and TRBJ2-3; D not certain. The CDR3 contains 13 residues. Germline lookup yields CDR1 LNHNV and CDR2 YYDKDF (reference sequence). V was pared by 4 bases and J by 0 bases, with 5 bases between. CDR3 coding DNA: TGTGCCACCAGCACTCCTAGCACAGATACGCAGTATTTT. As protein: CATSTPSTDTQYF.

The rearrangement joins TRBV4-2 to TRBJ1-6; D gene uncertain. From germline, CDR1 is LGHNA and CDR2 YNFKEQ. The ends were cut back, 0 bases at V and 9 bases at J, with 9 bases in the middle. The CDR3 has 14 amino acids. The CDR3 DNA is TGTGCCAGCAGCCAAGAAAGAAGGAGTTCACCCCTCCACTTT. This codes for CASSQERRSSPLHF.

Here the CDR3 DNA reads TGTGCCTGGAGTGTAAGTTTTGGGCGGAATGAGCAGTTCTTC. This codes for CAWSVSFGRNEQFF. The gene calls are TRBV30 and TRBJ2-1; unclear D gene. The CDR3 contains 14 residues. Germline assignment: CDR1 GTSNPN and CDR2 SVGIG (reference sequence). V lost 0 bases to trimming and J lost 7 bases, with 13 bases between them.

This clonotype was seen a handful of times. The rearrangement uses TRBV20-1 and TRBJ1-3; no clear D gene. This CDR3 spans 15 amino acids. V was pared by 3 bases and J by 0 bases, with 12 bases between. The germline V gene encodes CDR1 DFQATT and CDR2 SNEGSKA (reference sequence). Here the CDR3 DNA reads TGCAGTGCTAGTGTTGGCAGCAACTCTGGAAACACCATATATTTT. Encoded protein: CSASVGSNSGNTIYF.

This clonotype was seen only a few times. V and J are TRBV10-2 and TRBJ2-3, with D maybe TRBD2 (7 bases). The CDR3 loop spans 15 amino acids. V lost 6 bases and J 1 base, leaving 14 bases between the germline ends. Germline CDR1 WSHSY, CDR2 SAAADI. The CDR3 region is CASSWGGAGTDTQYF. The CDR3 nucleotides are TGCGCCAGCAGCTGGGGGGGCGCGGGCACAGATACGCAGTATTTT.

The chain couples TRBV2 to TRBJ2-5; 8 bases fit TRBD2. V was pared by 0 bases and J by 2 bases, with 5 bases of the junction left unmatched. This CDR3 is 16 amino acids long. Germline CDR1 is SNHLY and CDR2 is FYNNEI. Here the CDR3 reads CASSEAWTSLQETQYF. For the CDR3, the DNA is TGTGCCAGCAGTGAAGCGTGGACTAGCCTACAAGAGACCCAGTACTTC.